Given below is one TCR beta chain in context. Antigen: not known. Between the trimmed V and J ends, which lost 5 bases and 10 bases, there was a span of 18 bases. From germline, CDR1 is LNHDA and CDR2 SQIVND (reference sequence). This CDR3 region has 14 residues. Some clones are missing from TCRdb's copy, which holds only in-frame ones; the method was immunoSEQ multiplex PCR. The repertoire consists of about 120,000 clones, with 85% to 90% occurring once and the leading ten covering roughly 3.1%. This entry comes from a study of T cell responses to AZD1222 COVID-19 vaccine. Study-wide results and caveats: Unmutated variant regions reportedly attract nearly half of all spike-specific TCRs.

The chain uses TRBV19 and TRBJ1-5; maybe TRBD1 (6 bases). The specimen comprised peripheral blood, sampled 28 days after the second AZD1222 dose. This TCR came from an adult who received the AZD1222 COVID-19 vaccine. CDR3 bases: TGTGCCAGTAGTCCACACTCCTCGGGGGGCCCCCAGCATTTT. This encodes CASSPHSSGGPQHF. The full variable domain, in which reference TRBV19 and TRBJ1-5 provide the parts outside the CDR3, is DGGITQSPKYLFRKEGQNVTLSCEQNLNHDAMYWYRQDPGQGLRLIYYSQIVNDFQKGDIAEGYSVSREKKESFPLTVTSAQKNPTAFYLCASSPHSSGGPQHFGDGTRLSIL.